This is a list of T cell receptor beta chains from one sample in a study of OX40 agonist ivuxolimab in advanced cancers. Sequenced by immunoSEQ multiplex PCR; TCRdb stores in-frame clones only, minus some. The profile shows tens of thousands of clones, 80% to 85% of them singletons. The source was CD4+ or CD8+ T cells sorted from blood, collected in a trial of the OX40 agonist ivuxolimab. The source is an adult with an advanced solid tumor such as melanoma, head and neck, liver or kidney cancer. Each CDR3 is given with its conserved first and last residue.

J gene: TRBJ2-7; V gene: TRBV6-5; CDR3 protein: CASSSPRTGGAYEQYF
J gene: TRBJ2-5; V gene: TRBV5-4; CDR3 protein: CASSLQRGVQETQYF
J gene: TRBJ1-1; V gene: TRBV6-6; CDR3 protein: CASSYSKREAFF
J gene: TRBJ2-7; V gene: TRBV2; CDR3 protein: CASRTYEQYF
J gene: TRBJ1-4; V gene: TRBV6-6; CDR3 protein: CASSRGWTNEKLFF
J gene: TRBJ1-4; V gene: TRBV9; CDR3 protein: CASSFSPAGGEKLFF
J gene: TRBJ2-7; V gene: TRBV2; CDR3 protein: CASSFQGYEQYF
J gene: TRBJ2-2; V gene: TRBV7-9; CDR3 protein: CASSRGFDGPNTGELFF
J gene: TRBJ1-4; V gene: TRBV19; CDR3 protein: CASSIVQRPELFF
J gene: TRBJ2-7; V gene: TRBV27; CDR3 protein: CASSRITGGSSYEQYF
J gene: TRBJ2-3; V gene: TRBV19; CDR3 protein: CASSIASLGPDTQYF
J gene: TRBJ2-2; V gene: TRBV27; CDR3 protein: CASSSGVANTGELFF
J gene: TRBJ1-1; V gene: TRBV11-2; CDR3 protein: CASSSLVSGGAFF
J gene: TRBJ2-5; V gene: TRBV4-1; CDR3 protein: CASSQGSPAIGETQYF
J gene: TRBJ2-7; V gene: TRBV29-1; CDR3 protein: CSVNRGGEQYF
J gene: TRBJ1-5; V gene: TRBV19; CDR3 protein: CASTPRSNWDNQPQHF
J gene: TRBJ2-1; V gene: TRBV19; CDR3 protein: CASSIVRERYEQFF
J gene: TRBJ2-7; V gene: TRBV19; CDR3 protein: CASSTRTGPYEQYF
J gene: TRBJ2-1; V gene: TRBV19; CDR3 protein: CASSITGTGYNEQFF
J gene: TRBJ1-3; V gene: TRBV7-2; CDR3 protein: CASAERVGNTIYF
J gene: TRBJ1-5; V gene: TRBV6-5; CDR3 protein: CASSARGNQPQHF
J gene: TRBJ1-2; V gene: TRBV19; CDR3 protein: CASSKAGTGGERRYGYTF
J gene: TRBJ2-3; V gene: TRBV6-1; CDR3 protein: CATDRGFSTDTQYF
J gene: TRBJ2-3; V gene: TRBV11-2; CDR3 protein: CASSLGTHTDTQYF
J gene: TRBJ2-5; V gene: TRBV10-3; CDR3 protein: CAISVDPQETQYF
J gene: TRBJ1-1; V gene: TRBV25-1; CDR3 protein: CASSPTGTEAFF
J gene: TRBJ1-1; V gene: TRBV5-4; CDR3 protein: CASGQQGRITEAFF
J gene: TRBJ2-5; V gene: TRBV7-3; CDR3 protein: CASSLSSAETQYF
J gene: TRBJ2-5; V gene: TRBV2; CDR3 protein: CASTRDFQETQYF
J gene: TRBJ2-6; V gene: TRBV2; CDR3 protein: CASSETSSGANVLTF
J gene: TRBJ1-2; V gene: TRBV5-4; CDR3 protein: CASSGGGGQGGGYGYTF
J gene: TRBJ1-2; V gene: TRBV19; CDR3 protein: CATAPTVLTYGYTF
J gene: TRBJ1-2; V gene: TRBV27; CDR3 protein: CASSFSGTENRRGYTF
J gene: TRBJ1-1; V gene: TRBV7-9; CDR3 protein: CASIPPGQYTEAFF
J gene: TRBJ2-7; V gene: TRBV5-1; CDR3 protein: CASSLVAAEDTGYEQYF
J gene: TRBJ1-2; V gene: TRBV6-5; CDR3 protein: CASSYGVGGSGYTF
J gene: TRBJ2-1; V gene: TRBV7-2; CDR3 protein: CATSRDVSYNEQFF
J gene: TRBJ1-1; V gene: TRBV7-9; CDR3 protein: CASSLGEQAKNTEAFF
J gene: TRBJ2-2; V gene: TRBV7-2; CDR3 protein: CASSLVGGTTANTGELFF
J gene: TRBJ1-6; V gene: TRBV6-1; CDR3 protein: CASRDGTGSGSPLHF
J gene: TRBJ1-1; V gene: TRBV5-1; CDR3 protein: CASFDRTNTEAFF
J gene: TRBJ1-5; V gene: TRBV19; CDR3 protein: CASSSLPGGVDQPQHF
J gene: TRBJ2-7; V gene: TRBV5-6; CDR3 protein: CASSLGASEAYEQYF
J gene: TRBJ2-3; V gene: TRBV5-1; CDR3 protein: CASSLAGVGTDTQYF
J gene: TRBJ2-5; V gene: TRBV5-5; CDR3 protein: CASSLGGSLQETQYF
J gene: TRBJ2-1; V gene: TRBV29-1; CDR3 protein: CSAVNHWQFF
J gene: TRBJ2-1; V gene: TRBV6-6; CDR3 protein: CAIAGYNEQFF
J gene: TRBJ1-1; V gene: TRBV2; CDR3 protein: CASSGTAEAFF
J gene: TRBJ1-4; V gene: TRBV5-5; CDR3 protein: CASSLSGTPTNEKLFF
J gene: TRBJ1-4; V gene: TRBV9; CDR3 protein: CASSLPGSEKLFF
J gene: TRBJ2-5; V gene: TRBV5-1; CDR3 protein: CASSGFTSGNTETQYF
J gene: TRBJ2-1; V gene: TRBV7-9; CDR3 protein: CASSPDFNEQFF
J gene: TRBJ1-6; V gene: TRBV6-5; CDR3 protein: CASRPEDGNSPLHF
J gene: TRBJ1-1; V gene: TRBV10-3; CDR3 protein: CASSGQGNSAFF
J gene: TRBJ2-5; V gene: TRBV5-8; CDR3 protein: CASRGGTGGGETQYF
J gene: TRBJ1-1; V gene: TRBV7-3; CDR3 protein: CASSLNPGNTEAFF
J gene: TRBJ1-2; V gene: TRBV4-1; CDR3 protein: CASSQAQVYGYTF
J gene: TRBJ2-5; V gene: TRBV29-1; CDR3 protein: CSGRQTQETQYF
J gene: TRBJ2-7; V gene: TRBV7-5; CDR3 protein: CARSLGVVSVCSYEQYF
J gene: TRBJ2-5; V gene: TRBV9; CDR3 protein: CASSVVGGGETQYF